Here is one T cell receptor beta chain with its context. What it binds is not known. TCRdb independently ran MiXCR on the RT-PCR reads; one entry per CDR3 protein. The sample holds about 650,000 distinct CDR3 sequences, around 15% seen once. This sample was taken from a study of response to subunit inactivated influenza vaccine. The CDR3 contains 16 residues. CDR1 and CDR2 (germline): MNHEY, SVGEGT. The V end was cut by 7 bases, the J end by 8 bases, with 24 bases between. Points from the study as a whole: A suggestion made by the authors is that each seasonal influenza vaccination recruits few new T cells.

This clonotype was obtained from a man in his fifties who received an inactivated influenza vaccine. The sample in question was PBMCs from blood, obtained 14 to 15 days before vaccination. The V gene is TRBV6-2 or TRBV6-3, the J gene TRBJ2-1, with D perhaps TRBD2 (7 bases). CDR3 DNA: TGTGCCAGCACCTTTGGGGAGGGGACACGAAGCGATGAGCAGTTCTTC. Protein sequence: CASTFGEGTRSDEQFF.